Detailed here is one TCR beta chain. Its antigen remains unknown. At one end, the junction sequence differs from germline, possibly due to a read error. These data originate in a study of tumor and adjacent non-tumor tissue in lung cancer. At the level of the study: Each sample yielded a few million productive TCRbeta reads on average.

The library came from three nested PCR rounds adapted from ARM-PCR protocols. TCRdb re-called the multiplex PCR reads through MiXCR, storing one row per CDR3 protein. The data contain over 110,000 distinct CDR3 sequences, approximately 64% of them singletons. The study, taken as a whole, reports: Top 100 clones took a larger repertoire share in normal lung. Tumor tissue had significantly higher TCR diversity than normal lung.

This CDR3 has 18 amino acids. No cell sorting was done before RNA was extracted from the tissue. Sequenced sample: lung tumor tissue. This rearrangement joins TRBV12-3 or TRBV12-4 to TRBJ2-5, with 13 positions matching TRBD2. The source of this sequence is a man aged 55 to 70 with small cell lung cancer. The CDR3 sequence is CVSSSGTSGTYSEETQYF. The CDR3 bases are TGTGTCAGCAGTTCCGGGACTAGCGGGACCTATAGCGAGGAGACCCAGTACTTC.